What follows describes a single TCR beta chain. Its antigen is as yet unknown. Method: immunoSEQ multiplex PCR; TCRdb's copy keeps in-frame clones and lacks some. The sample contains over 9,000 clones, 91% of which appear only once. This record comes from a study of chemoradiotherapy in HPV16-positive cancers. Turning to the study itself: Candidate HPV-specific T-cell clones and common TCR motifs came from functional assays in a couple of HPV16-positive patients.

Whole-study results and caveats: In HPV16-positive patients, HPV-responsive T-cell expansion tracked better recurrence-free survival. Candidate HPV-specific clones and E7-related TCR motifs grew in tumor during treatment.

The germline V and J ends were trimmed by 3 bases and 0 bases, with 10 bases remaining between them. The germline V gene has CDR1 SGHKS and CDR2 YYEKEE (reference sequence). There are 15 residues in the CDR3. This clonotype originated in a human donor with HPV-associated anogenital cancer. The source was blood, collected from a patient who underwent chemoradiotherapy. V and J are TRBV5-5 and TRBJ1-3, with D perhaps TRBD1 (5 bases). CDR3 loop: CASSWQGVSGNTIYF. The CDR3 region has the DNA TGTGCCAGCAGCTGGCAGGGAGTCTCTGGAAACACCATATATTTT.